This TCR beta chain was identified in a study of blood T cells in healthy people across ages. Points from the study as a whole: Aged donors had fewer naive CD4+ cells and lower diversity than long-lived donors. Per million T cells, TCR beta diversity dropped about linearly as age rose.

The sample, about 9.2 milliliters of peripheral blood, was drawn from each donor. This clonotype was detected once. Its specificity is unknown. The CDR3 loop spans 15 amino acids. CDR1 is LGHDT, CDR2 YNNKEL, per germline (reference sequence). Together with a sample-barcoded 5' primer, a J-beta primer mix was included in a second PCR lasting roughly 6 to 12 cycles. Each cDNA molecule received a tag from a template-switch adaptor that had 12 random nucleotides. MiXCR was run by TCRdb on the 5' RACE reads, yielding one entry per CDR3 protein. The sample records more than 800,000 distinct CDR3 sequences, more than 40% being singletons.

The sequenced sample consisted of blood. The TCR originated in a woman in her fifties or sixties in good health. This chain links TRBV3-1 with TRBJ2-7; maybe TRBD2 (6 bases). Matching the DNA end better, TRBJ2-5 makes the J call doubtful. The CDR3 DNA sequence: TGTGCCAGCAGCCGAAATACTAGCCCACTCGAGACCCAGTACTTC. Translation gives CASSRNTSPLETQYF.